Presented here are 27 T cell receptor beta chains from one specimen sequenced in a study of blood T cell repertoires in COVID-19. Only in-frame clones appear in the TCRdb table, and some are missing; sequencing was by immunoSEQ multiplex PCR. The profile shows roughly 120,000 clones, 75% to 90% of them singletons. The specimen was peripheral blood. The receptors were gathered from a woman aged 70-85 years with acute or convalescent COVID-19.

This chain connects TRBV5-1 to TRBJ2-3, with a possible D match to TRBD2 (6 bases). CDR3 length: 16 residues. Deletions cut 0 bases from V and 3 bases from J, with 14 bases between. Per the germline V gene, CDR1 is SGHRS and CDR2 is YFSETQ. The CDR3 bases are TGCGCCAGCAGCTTGGGGGCAGGGACTGGGACAGATACGCAGTATTTT. Encoded protein: CASSLGAGTGTDTQYF.

This rearrangement joins TRBV9 to TRBJ1-2; TRBD1 agrees at 12 bases. After removal of 0 bases from V and 7 bases from J, the junction contained 4 bases not matched to a gene. The CDR3 loop spans 15 amino acids. The V gene's germline CDR1 is SGDLS and CDR2 YYNGEE. CDR3 sequence reads: CASSVVGQGARGYTF. The DNA of the CDR3 is TGTGCCAGCAGCGTAGTGGGACAGGGGGCCCGTGGCTACACCTTC.

The chain has TRBV2 and TRBJ2-7; D uncertain. Trimming cost V 8 bases and J 2 bases, with 7 bases left between them. CDR1 is SNHLY and CDR2 is FYNNEI in the germline V gene. This CDR3 is built from 11 residues. The CDR3 bases are TGTGCCAGCCGACTGGCCTACGAGCAGTACTTC. Its protein product is CASRLAYEQYF.

V is TRBV27 and J is TRBJ1-4, with D possibly matching TRBD1 (5 bases). The CDR3 extends over 15 amino acids. V dropped 5 bases and J dropped 3 bases, with 13 bases sitting between them. Germline V CDR1 and CDR2: MNHEY, SMNVEV (reference sequence). In DNA, the CDR3 is TGTGCCAGCAGTGCCTGGGGGACTTCTAATGAAAAACTGTTTTTT. Its protein product is CASSAWGTSNEKLFF.

The CDR3: CASSSTGLTDTQYF. The CDR3 DNA sequence: TGTGCCAGCAGTTCCACAGGGCTGACAGATACGCAGTATTTT. The rearrangement joins TRBV28 to TRBJ2-3; perhaps TRBD1 as D (6 bases). Per the germline V gene, CDR1 is MDHEN and CDR2 is SYDVKM. The CDR3 is made up of 14 amino acids. V lost 4 bases and J 3 bases, leaving 11 bases between the germline ends. The variable domain in full, with the rest retrieved from reference TRBV28 and TRBJ2-3, is DVKVTQSSRYLVKRTGEKVFLECVQDMDHENMFWYRQDPGLGLRLIYFSYDVKMKEKGDIPEGYSVSREKKERFSLILESASTNQTSMYLCASSSTGLTDTQYFGPGTRLTVL.

The J gene is TRBJ2-5, the V gene TRBV7-8, with 12 bases that match TRBD2. Germline CDR1 reads SGHVS; CDR2 reads FQNEAQ. J gave up 5 bases and V 2 bases, and 6 bases lay outside the gene matches. The CDR3 totals 16 residues. CDR3 amino acids: CASSLTSGRPTETQYF. CDR3 DNA: TGTGCCAGCAGCTTAACTAGCGGGAGGCCAACCGAGACCCAGTACTTC.

The chain carries TRBV9 and TRBJ2-7; TRBD1 agrees at 12 bases. J gave up 5 bases and V 3 bases, and 6 bases lay outside the gene matches. The CDR3 consists of 15 residues. Germline CDR1 reads SGDLS; CDR2 reads YYNGEE. In DNA, the CDR3 is TGTGCCAGCAGCGCCGGGACAGGGGGCTTTAACGAGCAGTACTTC. It yields the protein CASSAGTGGFNEQYF.

The chain recombines TRBV4-2 with TRBJ2-4; D may be TRBD2 (6 bases). Germline CDR1 LGHNA, CDR2 YNFKEQ. This CDR3 comprises 14 residues. Trimming took 4 bases from V and 7 from J, leaving 14 bases between them. CDR3 nucleotide sequence: TGTGCCAGCAGCCGAGAAAGGCTAGCGAACATTCAGTACTTC. It is translated as CASSRERLANIQYF.

The V gene is TRBV5-6, the J gene TRBJ1-4; 9 nucleotides line up with TRBD1. V lost 2 bases, J lost 11 bases, and 7 bases stayed unmatched. The CDR3 is 14 amino acids. Germline CDR1 is SGHDT and CDR2 is YYEEEE. The DNA for the CDR3 is TGTGCCAGCAGCTTACGACAGGGGGGAGGGAAACTGTTTTTT. Protein sequence: CASSLRQGGGKLFF.

The chain employs TRBV4-1 and TRBJ2-1, with 7 nucleotides matching TRBD2. The length of the CDR3 is 14 residues. The V gene end was trimmed by 3 bases and the J gene end by 7 bases; junction bases not matched to a gene: 6. Germline V CDR1 and CDR2: MGHRA, YSYEKL. The CDR3 sequence is CASSQFGGVNEQFF. Here the CDR3 DNA reads TGCGCCAGCAGCCAGTTTGGGGGGGTGAATGAGCAGTTCTTC.

This chain joins TRBV7-8 and TRBJ1-1, with D perhaps TRBD1 (6 bases). Trimming removed 4 bases from V and 1 base from J, with 7 bases in between. This CDR3 is built from 13 residues. Germline V gene lookup returns CDR1 SGHVS and CDR2 FQNEAQ. The CDR3, as DNA: TGTGCCAGCAGCTCGACAGGGAACACTGAAGCTTTCTTT. Encoded protein: CASSSTGNTEAFF.

The chain links TRBV12-5 to TRBJ2-1; the match to TRBD1 covers 7 bases. Germline V gene data show CDR1 as LGHNT and CDR2 as FRNRAP. CDR3 length equals 17 residues. V was pared by 0 bases and J by 7 bases, with 12 bases of the junction left unmatched. The chain's CDR3 is CASGLVRSNRGDNEQFF. CDR3 coding DNA: TGTGCTAGTGGTTTGGTACGGTCTAACAGGGGTGATAATGAGCAGTTCTTC.

The V gene is TRBV19, the J gene TRBJ2-1, with 8 bases matching TRBD1. Unmatched junction bases numbered 10, after V lost 4 bases and J lost 5 bases. This CDR3 region has 16 residues. Germline-derived CDR1 and CDR2 are LNHDA and SQIVND (reference sequence). The CDR3, as DNA: TGTGCCAGTAGTACCGGGGCGGGACAGGTCGACAATGAGCAGTTCTTC. Its protein is CASSTGAGQVDNEQFF.

Regarding this clone: An end of the junction differs from the germline gene, which may be a read error. In DNA form, the CDR3 reads TGCAGCGGGCGGACAGCCTTTTCCTCCGAGCAGTACTTC. It codes for CSGRTAFSSEQYF. The rearrangement joins TRBV29-1 to TRBJ2-7; a possible D gene is TRBD1 (6 bases). This CDR3 is built from 13 residues. The V gene's germline CDR1 is SQVTM and CDR2 ANQGSEA.

The V gene is TRBV5-1, the J gene TRBJ2-5; possible D gene TRBD1, 5 bases. Trimming removed 2 bases at V and 4 bases at J, with 15 bases between. Germline V CDR1 and CDR2: SGHRS, YFSETQ. This CDR3 spans 15 amino acids. The CDR3 protein is CASSFSGISGETQYF. The CDR3 nucleotides are TGCGCCAGCAGCTTCTCAGGGATATCAGGAGAGACCCAGTACTTC.

The chain carries TRBV7-8 and TRBJ2-1; the match to TRBD2 covers 8 bases. CDR1 SGHVS and CDR2 FQNEAQ come from the germline V gene. The V segment lost 3 bases and the J segment 0 bases; nucleotides outside the gene matches: 4. The CDR3 loop spans 16 amino acids. The CDR3 region has the DNA TGTGCCAGCAGCTTGGCCGGGACTAGCTCCTACAATGAGCAGTTCTTC. Its translation: CASSLAGTSSYNEQFF.

This chain uses TRBV6-5 with TRBJ1-1, with D possibly matching TRBD1 (5 bases). Germline V lookup: CDR1 MNHEY, CDR2 SVGAGI. V lost 6 bases and J lost 1, with 9 bases in between. This CDR3 has 13 amino acids. CDR3 residues: CASRPTGNTEAFF. CDR3 nucleotide sequence: TGTGCCAGCAGACCTACAGGGAACACTGAAGCTTTCTTT.

The V call is TRBV7-8, the J call TRBJ1-1, with D tentatively TRBD1 (6 bases). Per germline, CDR1 SGHVS and CDR2 FQNEAQ. Trimming pared 2 bases from V and 5 bases from J, leaving 15 bases between. This CDR3 is built from 15 residues. CDR3 region: CASSLTPGGRTEAFF. The CDR3 bases are TGTGCCAGCAGCTTAACACCGGGGGGGCGGACTGAAGCTTTCTTT.

This chain links TRBV6-6 with TRBJ2-2; possible D gene TRBD2, 6 bases. The CDR3 sequence is 16 residues long. CDR1 is MNHNY, CDR2 SVGAGI, per germline (reference sequence). The V end was cut by 6 bases, the J end by 4 bases, with 18 bases between. CDR3 amino acids: CASSHPTSEPTGELFF. DNA of the CDR3: TGTGCCAGCAGCCACCCGACTAGTGAGCCCACCGGGGAGCTGTTTTTT.

This clone was observed a handful of times. The chain combines TRBV5-6 with TRBJ2-2; 11 bases line up with TRBD2. J was trimmed by 4 bases and V by 4 bases; bases with no gene match: 6. The germline gives CDR1 SGHDT, CDR2 YYEEEE. CDR3 length: 16 residues. The CDR3 bases are TGTGCCAGCAGCCTGACTAGCGGGGCCCGCACCGGGGAGCTGTTTTTT. It encodes CASSLTSGARTGELFF.

The V gene is TRBV7-2, the J gene TRBJ2-7; 7 nucleotides align to TRBD1. This CDR3 is built from 13 residues. Germline lookup yields CDR1 SGHTA and CDR2 FQGNSA. J gave up 5 bases and V 5 bases, and 6 bases lay outside the gene matches. CDR3 loop: CASSVEGAHEQYF. CDR3 nucleotides: TGTGCCAGCAGCGTAGAGGGGGCCCACGAGCAGTACTTC.

The chain combines TRBV11-2 with TRBJ2-3; 11 bases map to TRBD2. From germline, CDR1 is SGHAT and CDR2 FQNNGV. This CDR3 region has 19 residues. Germline trimming cut 6 bases from V and 4 bases from J; bases unmatched to any gene: 18. The CDR3: CASSPSGRRASRPADTQYF. CDR3 bases: TGTGCCAGCAGTCCTAGCGGGAGGCGGGCTTCAAGGCCAGCAGATACGCAGTATTTT.

This chain joins TRBV2 and TRBJ1-4; D is unclear. The CDR3 runs to 15 residues. V was pared by 2 bases and J by 6 bases, with 13 bases between. Germline V gene data show CDR1 as SNHLY and CDR2 as FYNNEI. CDR3 sequence: CASSESGQYHEKLFF. CDR3 coding DNA: TGTGCCAGCAGTGAATCGGGTCAGTACCATGAAAAACTGTTTTTT.

This sequence joins TRBV19 and TRBJ2-3; D gene uncertain. CDR1 LNHDA and CDR2 SQIVND come from the germline V gene (reference sequence). Trimming removed 6 bases from V and 3 bases from J, with 7 bases in between. The CDR3 is 12 residues long. This CDR3 is CASRSQTDTQYF. CDR3 sequence (DNA): TGTGCCAGTAGAAGCCAAACAGATACGCAGTATTTT.

This clone has a single count. The chain's CDR3 is CASSARTGDEVGGYTF. For the CDR3, the DNA is TGTGCCAGCAGCGCCCGGACAGGGGATGAAGTGGGTGGCTACACCTTC. The J gene is TRBJ1-2, the V gene TRBV9, with 9 positions matching TRBD1. The V gene's germline CDR1 is SGDLS and CDR2 YYNGEE. J lost 7 bases, V lost 3 bases, and 13 bases had no gene match. CDR3 length equals 16 residues.

The J gene is TRBJ1-2, the V gene TRBV28, with D possibly matching TRBD1 (6 bases). Between the trimmed V and J ends, which lost 2 bases and 4 bases, there was a span of 8 bases. This CDR3 has 13 amino acids. Germline V CDR1 and CDR2: MDHEN, SYDVKM. CDR3 DNA sequence: TGTGCCAGCAGTTTAGGACAGACCTATGGCTACACCTTC. Its translation: CASSLGQTYGYTF.

V and J are TRBV6-4 and TRBJ1-5, with D perhaps TRBD1 (6 bases). In germline, CDR1 is MRHNA, CDR2 SNTAGT. This CDR3 contains 17 residues. Trimming pared 8 bases from V and 1 base from J, leaving 21 bases between. CDR3 in DNA: TGTGCCAGCGGGGGAAGACAGGAGCCAGGGAGCAATCAGCCCCAGCATTTT. Protein product: CASGGRQEPGSNQPQHF.